This T cell receptor (beta chain) is from a study of technical replicates of blood from a few donors. CDR1 and CDR2 (germline): SGHRS, YFSETQ. Unmatched junction bases numbered 8, after V lost 4 bases and J lost 5 bases. This CDR3 contains 14 residues. Assay used: immunoSEQ multiplex PCR; TCRdb lists only in-frame clones, some missing. The data show more than 75,000 clones, about 94% seen once. The sample taken for sequencing was T cells isolated from PBMCs. The TCR sequence derives from a human donor in good health. The V call is TRBV5-1, the J call TRBJ2-5; 7 bases are a match to TRBD1. In DNA, the CDR3 is TGCGCCAGCAGCCCTGGACAGGTTGGGGAGACCCAGTACTTC. Amino acids: CASSPGQVGETQYF.